Listed here are 12 T cell receptor beta chains from one sample, sequenced in a study of blood T cell repertoires in COVID-19. The protocol was immunoSEQ multiplex PCR, while the TCRdb copy is restricted to in-frame clones and leaves out a portion. The table has more than 200,000 clones, just under 90% seen once. What was sequenced was peripheral blood. The receptors derive from a man aged 25 to 40 with COVID-19, enrolled during active disease.

The chain employs TRBV5-8 and TRBJ1-3, with 10 positions matching TRBD1. Trimming at V came to 4 bases and at J to 1 base, leaving 8 bases not matched to a gene. This CDR3 spans 17 amino acids. Germline V CDR1 and CDR2: SGHTS, YDEGEE. CDR3: CASSRWDRGFSGNTIYF. The CDR3 DNA reads TGTGCCAGCAGCCGGTGGGACAGGGGTTTTTCTGGAAACACCATATATTTT.

The chain employs TRBV28 and TRBJ2-3; 8 bases agree with TRBD2. CDR1 is MDHEN, CDR2 SYDVKM, per germline. V gave up 7 bases and J gave up 2 bases; unmatched junction bases: 5. There are 14 residues in the CDR3. The chain's CDR3 is CASISGGDTDTQYF. Here the CDR3 DNA reads TGTGCCAGCATTTCGGGGGGGGACACAGATACGCAGTATTTT.

The chain carries TRBV7-9 and TRBJ1-4; weak D call: TRBD1 (6 bases). CDR3 length: 16 residues. The germline V and J ends were trimmed by 5 bases and 4 bases, with 17 bases remaining between them. CDR1 is SEHNR and CDR2 is FQNEAQ in the germline V gene (reference sequence). CDR3 residues: CASSLNAGASNEKLFF. DNA of the CDR3: TGTGCCAGCAGCCTCAATGCAGGGGCGAGTAATGAAAAACTGTTTTTT.

CDR3 sequence reads: CATRQDPPNYGYTF. Written as DNA, the CDR3 is TGTGCCACCAGACAGGACCCCCCTAACTATGGCTACACCTTC. The chain is built from TRBV24-1 and TRBJ1-2; D might be TRBD1 (5 bases). V dropped 7 bases and J dropped 0 bases, with 11 bases sitting between them. The CDR3 sequence is 14 residues long. Germline CDR1 reads KGHDR; CDR2 reads SFDVKD.

The genes are TRBV25-1 and TRBJ2-2; 8 nucleotides align to TRBD1. The germline CDR1 and CDR2 sequences are MGHDK and SYGVNS. The CDR3 loop spans 16 amino acids. The J segment lost 6 bases and the V segment lost 5 bases, leaving 11 bases of the junction unmatched. For the CDR3, the DNA is TGTGCCAGCAGTCACGACAGGGGTCCGCCAGCCGGGGAGCTGTTTTTT. Translation gives CASSHDRGPPAGELFF. The full variable domain, in which reference TRBV25-1 and TRBJ2-2 provide the parts outside the CDR3, is EADIYQTPRYLVIGTGKKITLECSQTMGHDKMYWYQQDPGMELHLIHYSYGVNSTEKGDLSSESTVSRIRTEHFPLTLESARPSHTSQYLCASSHDRGPPAGELFFGEGSRLTVL.

This clone is a singleton in its sample. The same CDR3 arises from other DNA sequences in this sample as well. The V call is TRBV5-1, the J call TRBJ2-1; 9 bases map to TRBD2. J gave up 2 bases and V 3 bases, and 3 bases lay outside the gene matches. Germline V gives CDR1 SGHRS, CDR2 YFSETQ. The CDR3 sequence is 15 residues long. CDR3 loop: CASSYLAGTYNEQFF. CDR3 nucleotides: TGCGCCAGCAGCTATCTAGCGGGAACCTACAATGAGCAGTTCTTC.

This chain links TRBV5-1 with TRBJ2-1; D perhaps matches TRBD1 (6 bases). The V end was cut by 4 bases, the J end by 4 bases, with 15 bases between. The CDR3 has 15 residues. Per the germline V gene, CDR1 is SGHRS and CDR2 is YFSETQ. The CDR3, as DNA: TGCGCCAGCAGCCCAATAGCCGGGACATACAATGAGCAGTTCTTC. Protein sequence: CASSPIAGTYNEQFF.

The CDR3 spells CASSQDQGGKLFF. The DNA for the CDR3 is TGCGCCAGCAGCCAAGACCAGGGTGGAAAACTGTTTTTT. The J gene is TRBJ1-4, the V gene TRBV4-1, with a weak D call TRBD1 (5 bases). This CDR3 contains 13 residues. Trimming stripped 0 bases from V and 10 bases from J, with 9 bases between. From germline, CDR1 is MGHRA and CDR2 YSYEKL.

V usage is TRBV2 and J usage is TRBJ1-4; 11 nucleotides line up with TRBD1. The germline V gene has CDR1 SNHLY and CDR2 FYNNEI. V was pared by 7 bases and J by 3 bases, with 4 bases of the junction left unmatched. CDR3 length equals 15 residues. CDR3 in amino acids: CASTGQGASNEKLFF. Written as DNA, the CDR3 is TGTGCCAGCACCGGACAGGGGGCCTCTAATGAAAAACTGTTTTTT.

J is TRBJ2-2 and V is TRBV27; tentatively, D is TRBD1 (6 bases). The CDR3 is 14 amino acids. CDR1 and CDR2 from the germline V gene are MNHEY and SMNVEV (reference sequence). Trimming took off 1 base at V and 7 bases at J, with 10 bases between the two ends. The CDR3 here is CASSLWAGDGELFF. The CDR3 coding sequence is TGTGCCAGCAGTTTATGGGCAGGGGACGGGGAGCTGTTTTTT.

The V call is TRBV24-1, the J call TRBJ2-2; 7 bases map to TRBD2. The CDR3 is 17 residues long. Germline V CDR1 and CDR2: KGHDR, SFDVKD. The trim removed 3 bases at V and 4 bases at J, leaving 10 bases unmatched. The CDR3 region is CATSDRRTSMGTGELFF. The CDR3 nucleotides are TGTGCCACCAGTGATCGACGGACTAGTATGGGCACCGGGGAGCTGTTTTTT.

The rearrangement links TRBV5-1 to TRBJ1-5; weak D call: TRBD1 (5 bases). This CDR3 has 15 residues. Germline lookup yields CDR1 SGHRS and CDR2 YFSETQ. Trimming removed 4 bases at V and 6 bases at J, with 17 bases between. The CDR3 spells CASSPDISGAQPQHF. CDR3 nucleotides: TGCGCCAGCAGCCCGGACATCTCGGGAGCTCAGCCCCAGCATTTT.